This T cell receptor (beta chain) was sequenced during a study of CXCR3-negative and CXCR3-positive naive CD8 T cells. Findings and limits, study-wide: Researchers reported similar TRBV-TRBJ usage in naive CXCR3-negative and CXCR3-positive cells, though memory differed. The study found more hydrophobic TRB CDR3s in CXCR3-positive naive cells than in CXCR3-negative naive cells.

In regard to this clonotype: What it binds is unknown.

The V gene's germline CDR1 is MNHEY and CDR2 SMNVEV (reference sequence). The CDR3 runs to 16 residues. The TRB libraries of cDNA were built by UMI-labeled 5' RACE. TCRdb re-called the 5' RACE reads, yielding one record per CDR3 amino acid sequence without DNA. The sample table includes over 150,000 distinct CDR3 sequences. The sequenced material came from naive CXCR3+ CD8+ T cells from blood. Subset here: CD45RO-CCR7+CD27+CD95- naive CD8+ T cells expressing CXCR3 (TNR3+). The chain joins TRBV27 to TRBJ2-3; absent DNA, TCRdb's TRBD2 call cannot be checked. This TCR was sampled from a human donor in good health. Some clones in this sample may be carry-over from other donors' samples. CDR3 region: CASSDRRGLGTDTQYF.